Shown below are 6 T cell receptor beta chains from a single sample sequenced in a study of memory CD4+ T cells and cytomegalovirus serostatus. Some clones are missing from TCRdb's copy, which holds only in-frame ones; the method was immunoSEQ multiplex PCR. Of tens of thousands of clones detected, 60% to 80% appear once; the ten largest clones hold roughly 0.61%. The sort gate was single viable CD3+CD4+CD8-CD45RO+ cells for memory CD4+ T cells. The sequenced sample consisted of memory CD4+ T cells from blood. Receptors originate from an adult in good health and CMV-seronegative.

V and J are TRBV19 and TRBJ2-7, with 9 bases aligning to TRBD2. CDR1 LNHDA and CDR2 SQIVND come from the germline V gene (reference sequence). The ends lost 4 bases at V and 1 base at J; junction bases unmatched: 8. CDR3 length equals 16 residues. CDR3: CASSTPLAGPSYEQYF. DNA for the CDR3: TGTGCCAGTAGTACCCCTCTAGCGGGGCCTTCCTACGAGCAGTACTTC. Based on the CDR3 plus reference TRBV19 and TRBJ2-7, the full variable domain is DGGITQSPKYLFRKEGQNVTLSCEQNLNHDAMYWYRQDPGQGLRLIYYSQIVNDFQKGDIAEGYSVSREKKESFPLTVTSAQKNPTAFYLCASSTPLAGPSYEQYFGPGTRLTVT.

The V call is TRBV28, the J call TRBJ1-6; TRBD1 agrees at 7 bases. The germline V gene has CDR1 MDHEN and CDR2 SYDVKM. Germline trimming cut 4 bases from V and 4 bases from J; bases unmatched to any gene: 1. The CDR3 loop spans 14 amino acids. The CDR3 DNA reads TGTGCCAGCAGTTCGGGACAGTATAATTCACCCCTCCACTTT. It encodes CASSSGQYNSPLHF.

The chain links TRBV25-1 to TRBJ2-3, with D tentatively TRBD2 (5 bases). Germline CDR1 reads MGHDK; CDR2 reads SYGVNS. Trimming pared 5 bases from V and 4 bases from J, leaving 19 bases between. The CDR3 loop spans 16 amino acids. CDR3 DNA: TGTGCCAGCAGTCCCGAGGGCGTTGGTCTGGCAGATACGCAGTATTTT. As protein: CASSPEGVGLADTQYF.

This chain uses TRBV7-2 with TRBJ2-1; 8 nucleotides agree with TRBD2. Losses at the gene ends were 5 bases for V and 3 bases for J; bases not matched to a gene: 6. The CDR3 consists of 15 residues. Germline CDR1 is SGHTA and CDR2 is FQGNSA. The CDR3 reads CASSLLSGSYNEQFF. DNA of the CDR3: TGTGCCAGCAGCCTTTTAAGCGGGAGCTACAATGAGCAGTTCTTC.

The chain combines TRBV28 with TRBJ2-7; D uncertain. The DNA end lines up better with TRBJ2-5; the J call may be wrong. Germline CDR1 is MDHEN and CDR2 is SYDVKM. The CDR3 totals 13 residues. CDR3: CASSLGNQETQYF. CDR3 DNA: TGTGCCAGCAGTTTAGGGAATCAAGAGACCCAGTACTTC.

In this sample, this clone turned up once. This chain uses TRBV6-5 with TRBJ2-2, with 7 bases matching TRBD1. CDR1 is MNHEY and CDR2 is SVGAGI in the germline V gene. This CDR3 is built from 14 residues. J gave up 5 bases and V 6 bases, and 6 bases lay outside the gene matches. The CDR3 spells CASRRPGGTGELFF. The CDR3 nucleotides are TGTGCCAGCAGGAGGCCAGGGGGTACCGGGGAGCTGTTTTTT.